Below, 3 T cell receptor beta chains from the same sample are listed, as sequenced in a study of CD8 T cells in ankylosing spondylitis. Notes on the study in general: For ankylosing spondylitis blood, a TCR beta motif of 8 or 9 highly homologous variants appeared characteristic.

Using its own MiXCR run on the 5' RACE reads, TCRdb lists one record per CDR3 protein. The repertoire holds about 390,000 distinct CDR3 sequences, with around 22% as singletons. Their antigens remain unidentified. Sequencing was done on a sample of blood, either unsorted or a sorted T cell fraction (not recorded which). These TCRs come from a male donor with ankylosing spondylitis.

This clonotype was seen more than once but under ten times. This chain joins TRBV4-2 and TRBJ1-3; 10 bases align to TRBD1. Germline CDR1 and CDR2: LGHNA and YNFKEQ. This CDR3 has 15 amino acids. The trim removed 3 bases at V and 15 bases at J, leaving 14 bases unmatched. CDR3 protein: CASSQDGGQGDKEYF. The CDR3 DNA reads TGTGCCAGCAGCCAGGATGGCGGACAGGGGGATAAAGAATATTTT.

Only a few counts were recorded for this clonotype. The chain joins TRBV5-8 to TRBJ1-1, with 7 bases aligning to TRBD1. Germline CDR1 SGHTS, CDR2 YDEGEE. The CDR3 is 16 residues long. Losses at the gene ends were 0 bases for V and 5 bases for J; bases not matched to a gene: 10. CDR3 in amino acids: CASSLDQGGLGTEAFF. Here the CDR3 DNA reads TGTGCCAGCAGCTTGGACCAGGGGGGATTGGGTACTGAAGCTTTCTTT.

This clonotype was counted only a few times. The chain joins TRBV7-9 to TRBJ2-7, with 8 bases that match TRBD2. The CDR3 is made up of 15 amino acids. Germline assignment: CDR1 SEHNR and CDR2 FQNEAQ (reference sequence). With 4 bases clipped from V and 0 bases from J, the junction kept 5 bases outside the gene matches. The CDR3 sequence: CASSSGGRSSYEQYF. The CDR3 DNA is TGTGCCAGCAGCTCAGGCGGGAGGAGCTCCTACGAGCAGTACTTC.